Described below is a single TCR beta chain sequence and its context. Germline CDR1 reads SGHDN; CDR2 reads FVKESK. The CDR3 spans 15 residues. The V end lost 4 bases, the J end lost 5 bases, and 14 bases lay between the germline ends. These data belong to a study of blood T cell repertoires in COVID-19. Study information: Samples came from the United States, Italy and Spain, spanning acute and convalescent COVID-19. In each case, the material was cDNA or gDNA derived from T cells, B-cell-depleted T cells, or PBMCs.

Clones were read by immunoSEQ multiplex PCR, and TCRdb kept only the in-frame ones, dropping some. The sample holds some 270,000 clones; about 88% are singletons and the top ten take less than 5%. V and J are TRBV14 and TRBJ2-2, with a tentative D call TRBD2 (7 bases). This receptor was identified in a woman in her thirties or forties who had recovered from COVID-19. Sequencing was performed on peripheral blood. The CDR3 spells CASSRIGGATGELFF. CDR3 bases: TGTGCCAGCAGCCGGATAGGGGGGGCGACCGGGGAGCTGTTTTTT.